The 30 T cell receptor beta chains reported below all come from one sample, sequenced in a study of post-analysis software for immune sequencing data. Whole-study results and caveats: Relative to controls, patients had roughly five TRBV segments at higher frequency, with TRBV5-6, TRBV5-1 and TRBV20-1 among these.

The antigens these receptors bind are not known. The authors incorporated unique molecular identifiers into the TCR beta cDNA libraries. TCRdb redid the calling of the PCR reads with MiXCR, one entry per CDR3 protein. The sample has around 710,000 distinct CDR3 sequences, under 60% seen once. Sequenced sample: blood. The source is a girl under 18 with multiple sclerosis.

The genes are TRBV7-9 and TRBJ2-3; perhaps TRBD1 as D (6 bases). V was clipped by 4 bases and J by 0 bases, with 11 bases between them. Germline assignment: CDR1 SEHNR and CDR2 FQNEAQ (reference sequence). This CDR3 has 15 amino acids. The CDR3 reads CASSYGQTSTDTQYF. The CDR3 nucleotides read TGTGCCAGCAGCTACGGACAGACTAGCACAGATACGCAGTATTTT.

This chain uses TRBV12-3 or TRBV12-4 with TRBJ2-3, with 9 bases aligning to TRBD1. V gave up 6 bases and J gave up 3 bases; unmatched junction bases: 7. The CDR3 spans 15 residues. CDR3 bases: TGTGCCAGCAGCTGGACAGGGGACGCGACAGATACGCAGTATTTT. This encodes CASSWTGDATDTQYF.

The chain employs TRBV20-1 and TRBJ1-2; 7 bases are shared with TRBD1. The CDR3 extends over 15 amino acids. With V trimmed by 3 bases and J by 8 bases, 15 bases remained unmatched. Germline values: CDR1 DFQATT, CDR2 SNEGSKA (reference sequence). In nucleotides, the CDR3 is TGCAGTGCTAGCCCGCAGGGACAGACCTTTGGGGGCTACACCTTC. Its protein is CSASPQGQTFGGYTF.

V is TRBV24-1 and J is TRBJ2-1; 10 bases align to TRBD2. From germline, CDR1 is KGHDR and CDR2 SFDVKD. The CDR3 consists of 17 residues. The junction had 11 bases not matched to a gene; V was cut back by 4 bases and J by 6 bases. Here the CDR3 reads CATSDPRAAGGTNEQFF. The CDR3 DNA follows: TGTGCCACCAGTGACCCCAGGGCAGCGGGAGGGACCAATGAGCAGTTCTTC.

V and J are TRBV4-1 and TRBJ1-4; D is uncertain. Looked up from germline, CDR1 is MGHRA and CDR2 is YSYEKL. Deletions cut 4 bases from V and 7 bases from J, with 10 bases between. The CDR3 length is 13 residues. In nucleotides, the CDR3 is TGCGCCAGCAGCCCAGAATGGAGTGAAAAACTGTTTTTT. Protein: CASSPEWSEKLFF.

This clonotype has just one count. The V call is TRBV6-5, the J call TRBJ2-2, with 8 nucleotides matching TRBD1. Germline loops: CDR1 MNHEY, CDR2 SVGAGI. The length of the CDR3 is 13 residues. V dropped 9 bases and J dropped 1; count of bases not matched to a gene: 1. The chain's CDR3 is CARGTGNTGELFF. The CDR3 DNA follows: TGTGCCAGGGGGACAGGGAACACCGGGGAGCTGTTTTTT.

V gene TRBV12-3 or TRBV12-4 combines with J gene TRBJ2-1; maybe TRBD2 (6 bases). The CDR3 runs to 14 residues. Trimming took off 3 bases at V and 6 bases at J, with 12 bases between the two ends. Written as DNA, the CDR3 is TGTGCCAGCAGTTTCATGCTAGCGAGCAATGAGCAGTTCTTC. It yields the protein CASSFMLASNEQFF.

The J gene is TRBJ1-2, the V gene TRBV20-1, with D maybe TRBD1 (5 bases). Germline V gives CDR1 DFQATT, CDR2 SNEGSKA (reference sequence). CDR3 size: 13 residues. V was pared by 5 bases and J by 4 bases, with 14 bases between. CDR3 in DNA: TGCAGTGCTGACGGGACTACCTCCTATGGCTACACCTTC. Its translation: CSADGTTSYGYTF.

The genes are TRBV15 and TRBJ2-4; D is unresolved. The end of the DNA is better explained by TRBJ2-7, so the J call may be wrong. Germline CDR1 is LNHNV and CDR2 is YYDKDF (reference sequence). The CDR3 has 14 amino acids. CDR3 residues: CATSSLHGAYEQYF. The CDR3 DNA reads TGTGCCACCAGCAGTCTTCACGGAGCCTACGAGCAGTACTTC.

This rearrangement joins TRBV12-3 or TRBV12-4 to TRBJ1-5; no reliable D call. The V and J ends lost 8 bases and 2 bases respectively, with 10 bases between them. The CDR3 has 13 residues. CDR3 in amino acids: CASRQVGNQPQHF. The DNA for the CDR3 is TGTGCCAGCCGCCAGGTGGGCAATCAGCCCCAGCATTTT.

This chain links TRBV12-3 or TRBV12-4 with TRBJ2-3; D gene unclear. The CDR3 runs to 13 residues. V gave up 8 bases and J gave up 0 bases, with 9 bases separating them. CDR3 residues: CASAIDSTDTQYF. The CDR3, as DNA: TGTGCCAGCGCTATCGACAGCACAGATACGCAGTATTTT.

V usage is TRBV30 and J usage is TRBJ2-1, with 8 bases lining up with TRBD1. The CDR3 covers 14 residues. CDR1 is GTSNPN and CDR2 is SVGIG in the germline V gene (reference sequence). V shed 7 bases and J 4 bases; nucleotides not matched to a gene: 9. The CDR3 sequence: CASHRQGTYNEQFF. The CDR3 coding sequence is TGTGCCTCTCATCGACAGGGGACATACAATGAGCAGTTCTTC.

The rearrangement links TRBV24-1 to TRBJ2-3, with TRBD2 matching over 10 bases. Germline assignment: CDR1 KGHDR and CDR2 SFDVKD. Trimming cost V 0 bases and J 5 bases; bases outside gene matches: 7. The CDR3 has 17 amino acids. The CDR3 DNA reads as TGTGCCACCAGTGATTTGGGGCTAGCGGGAGTTAAAGATACGCAGTATTTT. This translates into CATSDLGLAGVKDTQYF.

This clonotype was seen only a few times. This sequence joins TRBV7-8 and TRBJ2-7; 7 bases line up with TRBD2. The CDR3 is 15 residues long. Germline V gene sequence: CDR1 SGHVS, CDR2 FQNEAQ. V gave up 1 base and J gave up 4 bases; unmatched junction bases: 7. CDR3: CASSLERASGYEQYF. CDR3 sequence (DNA): TGTGCCAGCAGCTTAGAACGTGCTAGCGGTTACGAGCAGTACTTC.

The chain carries TRBV7-6 and TRBJ2-7, with D perhaps matching TRBD1 or TRBD2 (6 bases each). Per germline, CDR1 SGHVS and CDR2 FNYEAQ. The CDR3 contains 15 residues. Trimming removed 0 bases at V and 6 bases at J, with 15 bases between. DNA for the CDR3: TGTGCCAGCAGCTTAGCCGCAGGGGAGGTGGGCGAGCAGTACTTC. Translation: CASSLAAGEVGEQYF. The complete variable domain, with remaining parts taken from reference TRBV7-6 and TRBJ2-7, reads GAGVSQSPRYKVTKRGQDVALRCDPISGHVSLYWYRQALGQGPEFLTYFNYEAQQDKSGLPNDRFSAERPEGSISTLTIQRTEQRDSAMYRCASSLAAGEVGEQYFGPGTRLTVT.

V gene TRBV20-1 combines with J gene TRBJ2-3; 12 bases map to TRBD1. Trimming cost V 5 bases and J 4 bases; bases outside gene matches: 4. CDR1 is DFQATT and CDR2 is SNEGSKA in the germline V gene (reference sequence). The CDR3 length is 14 residues. The CDR3 protein is CSAEGQGAPDTQYF. CDR3 nucleotides: TGCAGTGCTGAGGGACAGGGGGCCCCAGATACGCAGTATTTT.

This clonotype has more than one count but fewer than ten. The chain is built from TRBV20-1 and TRBJ2-7; possibly TRBD2 for D (6 bases). Germline CDR1 and CDR2: DFQATT and SNEGSKA (reference sequence). CDR3 size: 16 residues. V shed 0 bases and J shed 1 base, with 16 bases lying between them. CDR3 DNA sequence: TGCAGTGCTAGAGATCTCCGCGGGGCCCCTTCCTACGAGCAGTACTTC. This gives the protein CSARDLRGAPSYEQYF.

This chain connects TRBV7-6 to TRBJ2-3; D is perhaps TRBD2 (5 bases). CDR1 SGHVS and CDR2 FNYEAQ come from the germline V gene. Between the trimmed V and J ends, which lost 2 bases and 2 bases, there was a span of 11 bases. The CDR3 has 15 residues. The CDR3 protein is CASSLNGGLTDTQYF. CDR3 coding DNA: TGTGCCAGCAGCTTAAATGGCGGACTCACAGATACGCAGTATTTT.

CDR3 region: CASSPRGQGVVYGYTF. The CDR3 DNA follows: TGTGCCAGCAGCCCCCGAGGGCAGGGGGTAGTCTATGGCTACACCTTC. This rearrangement joins TRBV12-3 or TRBV12-4 to TRBJ1-2; TRBD1 aligns across 7 bases. This CDR3 is 16 amino acids long. V trimming: 6 bases; J trimming: 4 bases; junction bases outside the gene matches: 14.

This chain uses TRBV20-1 with TRBJ2-7; 14 nucleotides agree with TRBD2. Gene TRBJ2-5 matches the end of the DNA better, so the J call may be wrong. The CDR3 sequence is 21 residues long. Germline V gene lookup returns CDR1 DFQATT and CDR2 SNEGSKA (reference sequence). The CDR3 DNA follows: TGCAGTGCTAGAGAGACCCCCTTTGGGGGGACTAGCGGGAGTCGCGGCGAGACCCAGTACTTC. Residues: CSARETPFGGTSGSRGETQYF.

There are a few counts of this clonotype. V usage is TRBV29-1 and J usage is TRBJ2-1; tentative D call: TRBD1 (5 bases). The CDR3 sequence is 11 residues long. Germline lookup yields CDR1 SQVTM and CDR2 ANQGSEA. V was cut by 0 bases and J by 15 bases, with 12 bases left in between. The CDR3 nucleotides are TGCAGCGTTGAAGAGGGCAGGGATCCGTTCTTC. Encoded protein: CSVEEGRDPFF.

This clonotype was observed a few times. V usage is TRBV20-1 and J usage is TRBJ2-1; D is uncertain. The CDR3 contains 12 residues. CDR1 DFQATT and CDR2 SNEGSKA come from the germline V gene (reference sequence). The germline V and J ends were trimmed by 0 bases and 6 bases, with 6 bases remaining between them. The CDR3 region has the DNA TGCAGTGCTAGAGATGCCCGCAATGAGCAGTTCTTC. Translated: CSARDARNEQFF.

The chain couples TRBV4-1 to TRBJ2-1, with TRBD2 matching over 10 bases. The CDR3 sequence is 16 residues long. The trim removed 0 bases at V and 8 bases at J, leaving 7 bases unmatched. CDR1 is MGHRA and CDR2 is YSYEKL in the germline V gene. The CDR3 loop reads CASSQDGLAGVYEQFF. Written as DNA, the CDR3 is TGCGCCAGCAGCCAAGATGGGCTAGCGGGAGTCTATGAGCAGTTCTTC.

The genes are TRBV29-1 and TRBJ2-1; 12 nucleotides agree with TRBD2. The CDR3 has 13 amino acids. Trimming removed 7 bases from V and 3 bases from J; junction bases left unmatched: 1. CDR1 SQVTM and CDR2 ANQGSEA come from the germline V gene. The CDR3 loop reads CSGLAGDYNEQFF. The CDR3 bases are TGCAGCGGACTAGCGGGAGACTACAATGAGCAGTTCTTC.

The chain links TRBV20-1 to TRBJ2-1; the match to TRBD2 covers 15 bases. The CDR3 contains 14 residues. Unmatched junction bases numbered 3, after V lost 3 bases and J lost 9 bases. Per the germline V gene, CDR1 is DFQATT and CDR2 is SNEGSKA (reference sequence). The DNA for the CDR3 is TGCAGTGCTAGGTGGACTAGCGGGAGGGGTGAGCAGTTCTTC. It encodes CSARWTSGRGEQFF.

This clonotype turned up a few times. V and J are TRBV12-3 or TRBV12-4 and TRBJ2-7; no clear D gene. V was trimmed by 3 bases and J by 2 bases, leaving 14 bases between them. The CDR3 extends over 15 amino acids. In DNA form, the CDR3 reads TGTGCCAGCAGTTTTAGGCACCTCCCCACCTACGAGCAGTACTTC. It yields the protein CASSFRHLPTYEQYF.

This clonotype appeared a few times. The chain joins TRBV27 to TRBJ2-1; D may be TRBD1 or TRBD2 (5 bases each). Per germline, CDR1 MNHEY and CDR2 SMNVEV (reference sequence). V dropped 5 bases and J dropped 6 bases, with 14 bases sitting between them. This CDR3 has 14 amino acids. The CDR3 DNA reads TGTGCCAGCAGTCAGGGACGCAGCAGCAATGAGCAGTTCTTC. It encodes CASSQGRSSNEQFF.

Regarding this clonotype: At one of its ends the junction is not consistent with the germline gene, which may arise from a read error. V gene TRBV20-1 combines with J gene TRBJ2-7, with D maybe TRBD1 (6 bases). The CDR3 consists of 13 residues. Germline V lookup: CDR1 DFQATT, CDR2 SNEGSKA (reference sequence). This CDR3 is CSARGQTLYEQYF. The CDR3 nucleotides are TGCAGTGCCAGAGGACAGACCCTCTACGAGCAGTACTTC.

This clonotype was recorded many times. The CDR3 region is CASSLSDSYEQYF. Written as DNA, the CDR3 is TGTGCCAGCAGCCTTTCGGACAGCTACGAGCAGTACTTC. The V and J genes are TRBV7-3 and TRBJ2-7; a weak D match, TRBD1 (6 bases). Between the trimmed V and J ends, which lost 5 bases and 3 bases, there was a span of 11 bases. Germline assignment: CDR1 SGHTA and CDR2 FQGTGA. The CDR3 covers 13 residues.

The V gene is TRBV18, the J gene TRBJ1-4; weak D call: TRBD1 (6 bases). The CDR3 spans 15 residues. The V gene lost 2 bases and the J gene lost 4 bases, with 11 bases spanning the gap. Germline V gene sequence: CDR1 KGHSH, CDR2 LQKENI. CDR3 nucleotides: TGTGCCAGCTCACCAGGACAGTCCAGTAATGAAAAACTGTTTTTT. It codes for CASSPGQSSNEKLFF.